This T cell receptor beta chain is from a study of blood T cell repertoires in COVID-19. Study-level background: Samples representing acute and convalescent COVID-19 were sourced from the United States, Italy and Spain. Sources were T cells, B-cell-depleted T cells, or PBMCs; the material itself was cDNA or gDNA.

Original handling: Reference gene primer amplification in the assay estimated nucleated cell counts. Sequenced by immunoSEQ multiplex PCR; TCRdb stores in-frame clones only, minus some. That table gives V, J and clone size, and the DNA gave D and trimming. The data contain roughly 67,000 clones, around 82% of them seen just once; the ten biggest clones take up 7.5% to 9%. This clone was seen only a few times. The origin of this receptor is a man over 45 with active COVID-19. Source material: peripheral blood.

CDR3 residues: CASSQDLGGFTNEKLFF. The CDR3 coding sequence is TGCGCCAGCAGCCAAGATCTCGGGGGGTTCACTAATGAAAAACTGTTTTTT. The rearrangement uses TRBV4-3 and TRBJ1-4; perhaps TRBD1 as D (5 bases). The germline CDR1 and CDR2 sequences are LGHNA and YSLEER. This CDR3 comprises 17 residues. V was cut by 0 bases and J by 2 bases, with 13 bases left in between.